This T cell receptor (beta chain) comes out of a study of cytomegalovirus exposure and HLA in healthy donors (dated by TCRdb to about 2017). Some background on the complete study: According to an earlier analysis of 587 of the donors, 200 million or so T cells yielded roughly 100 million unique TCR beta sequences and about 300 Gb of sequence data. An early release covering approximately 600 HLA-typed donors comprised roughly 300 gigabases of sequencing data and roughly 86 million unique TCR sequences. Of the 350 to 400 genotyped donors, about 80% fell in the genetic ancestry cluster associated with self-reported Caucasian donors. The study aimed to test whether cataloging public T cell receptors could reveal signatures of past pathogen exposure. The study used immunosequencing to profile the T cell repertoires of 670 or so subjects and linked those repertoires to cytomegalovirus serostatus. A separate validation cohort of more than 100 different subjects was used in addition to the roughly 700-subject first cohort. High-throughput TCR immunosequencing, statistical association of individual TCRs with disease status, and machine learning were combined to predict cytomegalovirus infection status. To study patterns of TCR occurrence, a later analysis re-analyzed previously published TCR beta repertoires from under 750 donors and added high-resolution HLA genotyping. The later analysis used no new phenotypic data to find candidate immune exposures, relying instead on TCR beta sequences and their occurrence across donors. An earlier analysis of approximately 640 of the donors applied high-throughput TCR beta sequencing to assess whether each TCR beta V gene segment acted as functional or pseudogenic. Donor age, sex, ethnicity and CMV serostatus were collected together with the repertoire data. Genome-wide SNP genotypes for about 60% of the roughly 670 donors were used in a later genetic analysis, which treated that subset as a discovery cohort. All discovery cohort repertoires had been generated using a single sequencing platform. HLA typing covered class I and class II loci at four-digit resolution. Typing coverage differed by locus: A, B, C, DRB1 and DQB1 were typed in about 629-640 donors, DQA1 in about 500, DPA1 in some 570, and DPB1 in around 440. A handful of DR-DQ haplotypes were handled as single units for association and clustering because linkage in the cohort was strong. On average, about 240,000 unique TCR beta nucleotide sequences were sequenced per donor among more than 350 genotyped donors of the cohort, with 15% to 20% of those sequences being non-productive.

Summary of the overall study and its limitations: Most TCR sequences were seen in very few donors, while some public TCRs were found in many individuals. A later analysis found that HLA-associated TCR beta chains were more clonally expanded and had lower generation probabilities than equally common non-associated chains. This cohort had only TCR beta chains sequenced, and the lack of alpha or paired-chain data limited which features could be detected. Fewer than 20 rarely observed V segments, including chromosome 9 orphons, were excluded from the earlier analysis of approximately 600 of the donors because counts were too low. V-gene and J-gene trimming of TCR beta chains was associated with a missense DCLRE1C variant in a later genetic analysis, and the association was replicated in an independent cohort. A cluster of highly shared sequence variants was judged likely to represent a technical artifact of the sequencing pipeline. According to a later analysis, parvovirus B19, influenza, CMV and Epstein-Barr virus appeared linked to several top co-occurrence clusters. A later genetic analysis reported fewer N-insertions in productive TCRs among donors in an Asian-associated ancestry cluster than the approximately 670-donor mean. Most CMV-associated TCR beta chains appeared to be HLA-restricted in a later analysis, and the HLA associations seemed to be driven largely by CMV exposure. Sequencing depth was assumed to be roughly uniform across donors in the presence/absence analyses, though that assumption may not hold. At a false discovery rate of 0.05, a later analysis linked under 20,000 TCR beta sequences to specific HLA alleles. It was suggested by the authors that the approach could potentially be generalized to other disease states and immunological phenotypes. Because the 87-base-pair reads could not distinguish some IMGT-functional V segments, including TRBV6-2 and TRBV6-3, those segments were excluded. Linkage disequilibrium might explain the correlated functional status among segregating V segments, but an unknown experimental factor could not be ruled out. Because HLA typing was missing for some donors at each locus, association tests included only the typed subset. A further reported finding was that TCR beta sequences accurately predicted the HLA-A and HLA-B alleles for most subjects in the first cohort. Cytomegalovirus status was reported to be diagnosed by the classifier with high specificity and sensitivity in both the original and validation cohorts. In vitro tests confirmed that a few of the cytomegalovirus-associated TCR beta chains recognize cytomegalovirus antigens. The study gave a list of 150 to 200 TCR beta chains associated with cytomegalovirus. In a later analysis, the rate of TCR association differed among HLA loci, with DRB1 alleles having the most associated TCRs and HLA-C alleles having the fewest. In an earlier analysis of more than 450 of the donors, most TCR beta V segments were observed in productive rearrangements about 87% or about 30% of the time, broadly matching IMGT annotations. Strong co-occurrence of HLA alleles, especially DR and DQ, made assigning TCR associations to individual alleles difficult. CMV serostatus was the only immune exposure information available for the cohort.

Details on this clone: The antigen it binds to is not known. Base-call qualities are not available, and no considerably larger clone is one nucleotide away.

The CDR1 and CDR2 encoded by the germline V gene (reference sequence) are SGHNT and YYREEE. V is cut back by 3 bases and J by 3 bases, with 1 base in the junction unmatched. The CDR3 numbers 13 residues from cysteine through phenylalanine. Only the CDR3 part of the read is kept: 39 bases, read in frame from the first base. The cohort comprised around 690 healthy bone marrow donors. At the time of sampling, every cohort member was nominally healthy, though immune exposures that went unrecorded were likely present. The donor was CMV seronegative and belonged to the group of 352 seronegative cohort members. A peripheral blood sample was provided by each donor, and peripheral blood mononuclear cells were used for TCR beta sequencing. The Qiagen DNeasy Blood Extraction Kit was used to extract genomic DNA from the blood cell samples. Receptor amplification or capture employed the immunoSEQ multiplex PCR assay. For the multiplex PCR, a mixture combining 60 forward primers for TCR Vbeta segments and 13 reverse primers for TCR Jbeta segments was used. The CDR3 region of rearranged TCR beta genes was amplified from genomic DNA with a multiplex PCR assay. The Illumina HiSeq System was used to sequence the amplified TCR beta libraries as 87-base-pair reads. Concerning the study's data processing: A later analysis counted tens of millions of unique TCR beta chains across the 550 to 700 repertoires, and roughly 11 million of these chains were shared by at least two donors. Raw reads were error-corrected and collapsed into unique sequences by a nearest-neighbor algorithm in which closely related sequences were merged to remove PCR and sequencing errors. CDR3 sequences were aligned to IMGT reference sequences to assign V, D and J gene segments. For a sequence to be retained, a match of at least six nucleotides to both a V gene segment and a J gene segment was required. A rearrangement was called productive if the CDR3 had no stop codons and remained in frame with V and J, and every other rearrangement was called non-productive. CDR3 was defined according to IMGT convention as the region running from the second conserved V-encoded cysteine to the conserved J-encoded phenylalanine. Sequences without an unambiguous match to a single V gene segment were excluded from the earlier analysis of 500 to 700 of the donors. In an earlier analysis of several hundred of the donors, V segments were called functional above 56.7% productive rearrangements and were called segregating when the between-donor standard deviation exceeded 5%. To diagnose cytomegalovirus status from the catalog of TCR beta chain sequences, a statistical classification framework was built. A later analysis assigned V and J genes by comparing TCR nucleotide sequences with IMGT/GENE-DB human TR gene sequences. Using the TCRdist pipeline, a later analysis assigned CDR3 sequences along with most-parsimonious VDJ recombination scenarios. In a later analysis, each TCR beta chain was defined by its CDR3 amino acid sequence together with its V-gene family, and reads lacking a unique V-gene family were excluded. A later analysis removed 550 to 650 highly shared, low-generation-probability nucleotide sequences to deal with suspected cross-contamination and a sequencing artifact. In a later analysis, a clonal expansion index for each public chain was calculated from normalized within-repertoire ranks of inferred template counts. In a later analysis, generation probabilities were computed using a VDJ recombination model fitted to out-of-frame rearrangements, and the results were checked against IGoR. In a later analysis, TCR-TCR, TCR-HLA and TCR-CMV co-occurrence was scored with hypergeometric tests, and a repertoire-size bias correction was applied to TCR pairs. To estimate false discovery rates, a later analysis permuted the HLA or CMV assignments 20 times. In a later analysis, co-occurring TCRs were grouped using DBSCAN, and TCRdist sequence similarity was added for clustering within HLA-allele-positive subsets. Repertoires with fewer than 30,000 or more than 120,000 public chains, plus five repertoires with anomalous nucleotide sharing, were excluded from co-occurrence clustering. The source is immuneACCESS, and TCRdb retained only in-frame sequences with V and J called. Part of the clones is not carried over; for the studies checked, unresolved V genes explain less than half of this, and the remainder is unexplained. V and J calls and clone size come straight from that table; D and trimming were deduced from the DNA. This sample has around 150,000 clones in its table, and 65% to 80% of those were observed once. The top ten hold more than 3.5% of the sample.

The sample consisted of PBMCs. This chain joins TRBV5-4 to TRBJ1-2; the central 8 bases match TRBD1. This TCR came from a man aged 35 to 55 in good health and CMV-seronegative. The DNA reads TGTGCCAGCAGCTCGGGACAGGACTATGGCTACACCTTC. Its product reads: CASSSGQDYGYTF. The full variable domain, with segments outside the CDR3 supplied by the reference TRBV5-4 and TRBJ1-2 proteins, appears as ETGVTQSPTHLIKTRGQQVTLRCSSQSGHNTVSWYQQALGQGPQFIFQYYREEENGRGNFPPRFSGLQFPNYSSELNVNALELDDSALYLCASSSGQDYGYTFGSGTRLTVV.